These T cell receptor beta chains were read from a single sample in a study of T cells in Graves' hyperthyroidism and ophthalmopathy. Each CDR3 protein is one row after TCRdb ran MiXCR on the multiplex PCR reads. The profile shows 340,000 or so distinct CDR3 sequences, 15% to 20% of them singletons. Sequencing was performed on blood. Receptor source: a woman aged 45-65 years with Graves' hyperthyroidism. Both conserved end residues are part of each CDR3. The D gene is left open where the match is weak. Some rows have no size entry. The others give once, few or many, or a class for an expanded clone.

v_gene	d_gene	abundance	j_gene	CDR3aa	CDR3nt
TRBV29-1	-	many	TRBJ2-3	CSVVGETQYF	TGCAGCGTTGTGGGGGAGACGCAGTATTTT
TRBV6-2/TRBV6-3	-	many	TRBJ1-1	CASSYGENTEAFF	TGTGCCAGCAGTTACGGGGAGAACACTGAAGCTTTCTTT
TRBV19	-	-	TRBJ2-7	CASSIWGTEQYF	TGTGCCAGTAGTATATGGGGGACCGAGCAGTACTTC
TRBV4-1	-	-	TRBJ2-1	CASSQDVRKKNNEQFF	TGCGCCAGCAGCCAAGATGTCAGAAAAAAGAACAATGAGCAGTTCTTC
TRBV7-9	-	-	TRBJ1-1	CASSPGGLWVSTEAFF	TGTGCCAGCAGCCCAGGAGGGTTATGGGTGTCCACTGAAGCTTTCTTT
TRBV7-9	-	-	TRBJ2-1	CASSPAESYNEQFF	TGTGCCAGCAGCCCCGCGGAGAGCTACAATGAGCAGTTCTTC
TRBV12-3/TRBV12-4	TRBD2	-	TRBJ2-1	CASSPRSRLAGGSGSYNEQFF	TGTGCCAGCAGCCCTAGATCGCGACTAGCGGGGGGGTCTGGTTCCTACAATGAGCAGTTCTTC
TRBV10-1	TRBD2	many	TRBJ2-7	CASSDGGVSYEQYF	TGCGCCAGCAGTGATGGGGGGGTCTCCTACGAGCAGTACTTC
TRBV28	TRBD2	many	TRBJ2-3	CASRVLAGVSDTQYF	TGTGCCAGCAGAGTGCTAGCGGGAGTTTCAGATACGCAGTATTTT
TRBV7-9	-	many	TRBJ1-6	CASSPQGNNSPLHF	TGTGCCAGCAGCCCACAGGGAAATAATTCACCCCTCCACTTT
TRBV7-2	-	many	TRBJ2-5	CASSLALVGRTQETQYF	TGTGCCAGCAGCTTAGCGCTTGTGGGCAGGACTCAAGAGACCCAGTACTTC
TRBV24-1	TRBD2	few	TRBJ2-2	CATSDLGTSENTGELFF	TGTGCCACCAGTGATTTGGGGACTAGCGAGAACACCGGGGAGCTGTTTTTT
TRBV7-9	-	-	TRBJ2-1	CASSLETSPKQFF	TGTGCCAGCAGCTTGGAGACTAGTCCGAAGCAGTTCTTC
TRBV4-1	TRBD2	-	TRBJ2-3	CASSLRLAVSTDTQYF	TGCGCCAGCAGCCTGAGACTAGCGGTTAGCACAGATACGCAGTATTTT
TRBV27	-	-	TRBJ1-6	CASTPWGGKDSPLHF	TGTGCCAGCACCCCTTGGGGGGGTAAAGATTCACCCCTCCACTTT
TRBV19	TRBD2	few	TRBJ2-1	CASGGARSSYNEQFF	TGTGCCAGCGGGGGGGCTCGGAGCTCCTACAATGAGCAGTTCTTC
TRBV18	-	many	TRBJ1-1	CASSPEQGNWNTEAFF	TGTGCCAGCTCACCAGAACAGGGCAACTGGAACACTGAAGCTTTCTTT
TRBV30	TRBD1	-	TRBJ1-2	CAWSPRQGGPFYGYTF	TGTGCCTGGAGCCCTCGACAGGGAGGCCCGTTTTATGGCTACACCTTC
TRBV7-2	-	many	TRBJ2-7	CASSLAGGANEQYF	TGTGCCAGCAGCCTGGCTGGCGGAGCGAACGAGCAGTACTTC
TRBV6-1	-	-	TRBJ1-2	CASQRANKQNYGYTF	TGTGCCAGCCAACGGGCCAACAAACAAAACTATGGCTACACCTTC
TRBV9	TRBD1	-	TRBJ1-6	CASSVTGTYNSPLHF	TGTGCCAGCAGCGTGACAGGGACCTATAATTCACCCCTCCACTTT
TRBV4-1	-	-	TRBJ2-1	CASTDTMNSYNEQFF	TGCGCCAGCACCGACACCATGAACTCCTACAATGAGCAGTTCTTC
TRBV6-1	TRBD1	few	TRBJ1-2	CAALGQAGYTF	TGTGCAGCTTTAGGACAGGCCGGCTACACCTTC
TRBV12-3/TRBV12-4	-	many	TRBJ1-4	CASSGREKLFF	TGTGCCAGCAGTGGACGTGAAAAACTGTTTTTT
TRBV6-1	-	-	TRBJ1-1	CASSDHSGVNTEAFF	TGTGCCAGCAGTGATCATTCAGGGGTGAACACTGAAGCTTTCTTT
TRBV7-8	-	-	TRBJ2-3	CASSLVRGQKGGDTDTQYF	TGTGCCAGCAGCTTAGTACGGGGTCAGAAGGGGGGGGACACAGATACGCAGTATTTT
TRBV18	TRBD1	many	TRBJ1-1	CASSQGQGGLNTEAFF	TGTGCCAGCTCACAGGGACAGGGGGGGTTGAACACTGAAGCTTTCTTT
TRBV5-1	-	many	TRBJ1-1	CASSFQGPTMNTEAFF	TGCGCCAGCAGCTTTCAGGGGCCGACTATGAACACTGAAGCTTTCTTT
TRBV10-3	-	few	TRBJ2-5	CAISEDSQETQYF	TGTGCCATCAGTGAGGACAGCCAAGAGACCCAGTACTTC
TRBV9	TRBD2	-	TRBJ2-1	CASSVAGTSGSYEQFF	TGTGCCAGCAGCGTAGCCGGGACTAGCGGGAGTTATGAGCAGTTCTTC
TRBV20-1	-	-	TRBJ2-2	CSVHGGLKNTGELFF	TGCAGTGTCCACGGAGGCCTTAAGAACACCGGGGAGCTGTTTTTT
TRBV6-9	-	-	TRBJ1-2	CASSYGMGRRAGYTF	TGTGCCAGCAGTTACGGTATGGGCCGTAGGGCTGGCTACACCTTC
TRBV5-1	-	few	TRBJ2-2	CASSLDDRYTGELFF	TGCGCCAGCAGCTTGGATGACAGGTACACCGGGGAGCTGTTTTTT
TRBV20-1	-	-	TRBJ1-1	CSATDSLNTEAFF	TGCAGTGCTACGGACAGCTTGAACACTGAAGCTTTCTTT
TRBV19	-	-	TRBJ2-6	CASSQTGAAVLTF	TGTGCCAGTAGTCAGACGGGGGCGGCCGTCCTGACTTTC
TRBV3-1	TRBD1	few	TRBJ1-4	CASSPMEGARGEKLFF	TGTGCCAGCAGCCCCATGGAGGGGGCTCGGGGGGAAAAACTGTTTTTT
TRBV28	TRBD1	many	TRBJ2-5	CASRGTGVLQTQYF	TGTGCCAGCAGAGGGACAGGGGTACTTCAGACCCAGTACTTC
TRBV2	-	many	TRBJ1-1	CASMARDTEAFF	TGTGCCAGCATGGCGAGGGACACTGAAGCTTTCTTT
TRBV30	-	once	TRBJ1-1	CAWSAGGGFAEAFF	TGTGCCTGGAGTGCCGGGGGGGGGTTCGCTGAAGCTTTCTTT
TRBV14	-	many	TRBJ1-2	CASSQDVRRNPNALDYGYTF	TGTGCCAGCAGCCAAGATGTGCGGCGCAATCCAAACGCCCTCGACTATGGCTACACCTTC
TRBV20-1	TRBD2	-	TRBJ2-5	CSARTSGGVQETQYF	TGCAGTGCTCGCACTAGCGGGGGGGTTCAAGAGACCCAGTACTTC
TRBV30	-	few	TRBJ1-3	CAWSTPGGWGNTIYF	TGTGCCTGGAGCACCCCCGGGGGCTGGGGAAACACCATATATTTT
TRBV27	TRBD1	many	TRBJ1-2	CASSSIGTGINYGYTF	TGTGCCAGCAGCTCAATCGGGACAGGAATAAACTATGGCTACACCTTC